This paragraph covers one T cell receptor (beta chain) sequence. These data belong to a study of cytomegalovirus exposure and HLA in healthy donors. TCRdb's copy holds only in-frame clones and misses some; the assay was immunoSEQ multiplex PCR. The table lists over 200,000 clones, 70% to 90% of them singletons. The sequenced sample consisted of PBMCs. The source of this sequence is a woman aged 18-29 years in good health and CMV-seronegative.

In nucleotides, the CDR3 is TGTGCCAGCAGTTCACTAGGGGGTCCCGGACTAGCGGGGTACGAGCAGTACTTC. Its protein product is CASSSLGGPGLAGYEQYF. The chain is built from TRBV28 and TRBJ2-7, with 12 positions matching TRBD2. Germline values: CDR1 MDHEN, CDR2 SYDVKM. Trimming took 4 bases from V and 4 from J; bases not matched to a gene: 14. The CDR3 sequence is 18 residues long.